These T cell receptor beta chains were read from a single sample in a study of blood T cell repertoires in COVID-19. Clones were read by immunoSEQ multiplex PCR, and TCRdb kept only the in-frame ones, dropping some. The data contain 250,000 to 300,000 clones, approximately 85% of them seen just once; the ten biggest clones take up roughly 4.6%. The sample was peripheral blood. These receptors were collected from a man aged 50 to 59 with active or convalescent COVID-19. Both conserved end residues are part of each CDR3. Each record gives: V gene, J gene, D gene, clone size, CDR3 protein, CDR3 DNA. The D gene is left open where the match is weak. Only part of the rows carry a size: once, few, many, or a class if the clone is expanded.

TRBV4-1,TRBJ2-5,TRBD2,NA,CASRRRPGLAGAKETQYF,TGCGCCAGCAGACGTCGACCGGGACTAGCGGGAGCTAAAGAGACCCAGTACTTC
TRBV5-7,TRBJ1-4,TRBD1,NA,CASRRTGPGQWATNEKLFF,TGTGCCAGCAGGAGGACAGGTCCTGGGCAGTGGGCAACTAATGAAAAACTGTTTTTT
TRBV6-1,TRBJ2-4,TRBD1,few,CASSAAGVRGMAKNIQYF,TGTGCCAGCAGTGCGGCAGGGGTCAGGGGGATGGCCAAAAACATTCAGTACTTC
TRBV10-1,TRBJ2-5,TRBD1,NA,CASSEGQGEEETQYF,TGCGCCAGCAGTGAGGGACAGGGGGAGGAAGAGACCCAGTACTTC
TRBV25-1,TRBJ1-2,TRBD1,NA,CASSRTGDNYGYTF,TGTGCCAGCAGCAGGACAGGGGACAACTATGGCTACACCTTC
TRBV5-1,TRBJ2-3,TRBD1,NA,CASSFDRDTDTQYF,TGCGCCAGCAGCTTCGACAGGGACACAGATACGCAGTATTTT
TRBV7-8,TRBJ2-1,TRBD2,few,CASSPARLGLAAWFEQFF,TGTGCCAGCAGCCCGGCAAGACTGGGACTAGCGGCCTGGTTTGAGCAGTTCTTC
TRBV27,TRBJ2-7,TRBD2,few,CASSPAGSGGKQYF,TGTGCCAGCAGTCCAGCGGGTAGCGGGGGGAAGCAGTACTTC
TRBV11-2,TRBJ2-1,NA,NA,CASSLYSSYNEQFF,TGTGCCAGCAGCTTATATAGCTCCTACAATGAGCAGTTCTTC
TRBV18,TRBJ1-2,NA,NA,CASSLLPARTNYGYTF,TGTGCCAGCTCACTCCTGCCAGCGCGGACTAACTATGGCTACACCTTC
TRBV18,TRBJ2-7,NA,NA,CASSPPVVEQYF,TGTGCCAGCTCACCCCCCGTTGTCGAGCAGTACTTC
TRBV3-1/TRBV3-2,TRBJ1-5,NA,few,CASSLGGLNQPQHF,TGTGCCAGCAGCCTCGGAGGTCTCAATCAGCCCCAGCATTTT
TRBV30,TRBJ1-6,TRBD1,NA,CALQRDRGRSPLHF,TGTGCCCTCCAACGGGACAGGGGGCGATCACCCCTCCACTTT
TRBV5-1,TRBJ1-1,NA,NA,CASSDIRETEAFF,TGCGCCAGCAGCGACATCAGGGAAACTGAAGCTTTCTTT
TRBV14,TRBJ2-2,NA,once,CASSWTASGGELFF,TGTGCCAGCAGCTGGACAGCCTCAGGCGGGGAGCTGTTTTTT
TRBV4-1,TRBJ2-7,TRBD2,NA,CASSQVPVAGGVGEQYF,TGCGCCAGCAGCCAAGTACCCGTAGCGGGAGGTGTTGGCGAGCAGTACTTC
TRBV5-8,TRBJ1-2,TRBD1,few,CASSSSGGYGYTF,TGTGCCAGCAGCTCTTCAGGGGGCTATGGCTACACCTTC
TRBV27,TRBJ2-1,NA,NA,CASSPNRVETREQFF,TGTGCCAGCAGTCCAAACAGGGTCGAGACGCGTGAGCAGTTCTTC
TRBV2,TRBJ2-1,TRBD2,NA,CASSYGISGFRYEQFF,TGTGCCAGCAGTTACGGGATTAGCGGGTTCAGATATGAGCAGTTCTTC
TRBV29-1,TRBJ2-1,TRBD1,NA,CSVNRGTGPLYEQFF,TGCAGCGTTAACCGGGGGACAGGTCCTCTATATGAGCAGTTCTTC
TRBV6-2/TRBV6-3,TRBJ2-3,NA,NA,CASSPRVSTDTQYF,TGTGCCAGCAGTCCGCGGGTTAGCACAGATACGCAGTATTTT
TRBV11-2,TRBJ2-1,NA,NA,CASSLSGLSLGYNEQFF,TGTGCCAGCAGCTTGTCGGGACTGTCCCTTGGGTACAATGAGCAGTTCTTC
TRBV29-1,TRBJ1-5,NA,NA,CSVAEYSNQPQHF,TGCAGCGTTGCTGAGTATAGCAATCAGCCCCAGCATTTT
TRBV27,TRBJ2-7,NA,NA,CASSLTDGDYEQYF,TGTGCCAGCAGTTTAACGGACGGGGACTACGAGCAGTACTTC
TRBV18,TRBJ1-2,TRBD1,once,CASSPQTGILDYGYTF,TGTGCCAGCTCACCGCAGACAGGGATTCTTGACTATGGCTACACCTTC
TRBV7-9,TRBJ1-5,NA,NA,CASSLGARQTNQPQHF,TGTGCCAGCAGCTTAGGTGCTAGACAGACCAATCAGCCCCAGCATTTT
TRBV10-2,TRBJ1-1,TRBD1,NA,CASSPPGGTENTEAFF,TGCGCCAGCAGCCCGCCTGGGGGGACAGAGAACACTGAAGCTTTCTTT
TRBV15,TRBJ1-2,NA,NA,CATSRDLGGNYGYTF,TGTGCCACCAGCAGAGATCTGGGGGGTAACTATGGCTACACCTTC
TRBV19,TRBJ1-5,NA,NA,CASTAWGGNQPQHF,TGTGCCAGTACCGCCTGGGGGGGCAATCAGCCCCAGCATTTT
TRBV5-1,TRBJ1-2,TRBD1,NA,CASSESGQGIYGYTF,TGCGCCAGCAGCGAATCCGGACAGGGAATCTATGGCTACACCTTC
TRBV11-3,TRBJ1-6,NA,NA,CASSLVDGGAGNSPLHF,TGTGCCAGCAGCTTAGTCGACGGCGGGGCCGGGAATTCACCCCTCCACTTT
TRBV19,TRBJ2-7,NA,few,CASSILGNYEQYF,TGTGCCAGTAGTATTTTGGGCAACTACGAGCAGTACTTC
TRBV27,TRBJ2-1,NA,NA,CASSLLQGSYNEQFF,TGTGCCAGCAGTTTATTACAGGGTTCCTACAATGAGCAGTTCTTC
TRBV5-5,TRBJ2-7,TRBD2,NA,CASSLMGLAGGLGYEQYF,TGTGCCAGCAGCCTAATGGGACTAGCGGGAGGTCTCGGCTACGAGCAGTACTTC
TRBV19,TRBJ1-5,NA,NA,CASSISPGDVFSQPQHF,TGTGCCAGTAGTATATCACCGGGGGATGTGTTTTCTCAGCCCCAGCATTTT
TRBV19,TRBJ1-2,NA,NA,CASSITTSSGSRGYTF,TGTGCCAGTAGTATCACGACATCGTCAGGGTCGCGGGGCTACACCTTC
TRBV12-3/TRBV12-4,TRBJ1-1,NA,NA,CASSFQGTEAFF,TGTGCCAGCAGTTTTCAGGGCACTGAAGCTTTCTTT
TRBV7-2,TRBJ2-3,NA,NA,CASSPGHTDTQYF,TGTGCCAGCAGCCCTGGCCACACAGATACGCAGTATTTT
TRBV30,TRBJ1-1,NA,NA,CAWSVGLLNTEAFF,TGTGCCTGGAGTGTAGGACTCCTGAACACTGAAGCTTTCTTT
TRBV30,TRBJ1-5,NA,NA,CAWSVGGNQPQHF,TGTGCCTGGAGTGTAGGAGGGAATCAGCCCCAGCATTTT
TRBV28,TRBJ2-2,TRBD2,NA,CASSYPRPSSGVNTGELFF,TGTGCCAGCAGTTACCCCCGACCGTCTAGCGGGGTGAACACCGGGGAGCTGTTTTTT
TRBV2,TRBJ1-3,NA,few,CASRVQGTAGNTIYF,TGTGCCAGCAGAGTACAGGGTACCGCTGGAAACACCATATATTTT
TRBV6-5,TRBJ2-3,TRBD2,NA,CASSYSRGGRTGTQYF,TGTGCCAGCAGTTACTCGAGGGGCGGGAGGACTGGTACGCAGTATTTT
TRBV14,TRBJ2-1,NA,NA,CASSPEFRVLDNEQFF,TGTGCCAGCAGCCCCGAATTTCGAGTCCTGGACAATGAGCAGTTCTTC